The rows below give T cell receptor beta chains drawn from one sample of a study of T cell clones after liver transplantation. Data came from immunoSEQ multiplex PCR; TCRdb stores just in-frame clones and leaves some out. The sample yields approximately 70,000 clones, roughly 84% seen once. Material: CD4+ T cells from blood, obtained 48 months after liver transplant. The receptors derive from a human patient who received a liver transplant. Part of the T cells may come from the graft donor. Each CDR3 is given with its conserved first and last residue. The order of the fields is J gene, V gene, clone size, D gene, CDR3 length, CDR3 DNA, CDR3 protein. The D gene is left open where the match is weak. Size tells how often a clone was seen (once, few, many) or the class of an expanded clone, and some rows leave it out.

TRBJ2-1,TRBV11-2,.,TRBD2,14,TGTGCCAGCAGCTCCAGCGGGGGGTATGATGAGCAGTTCTTC,CASSSSGGYDEQFF
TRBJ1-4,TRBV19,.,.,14,TGTGCCAGTAGTACCCGGTCGGAGACAGCTAAACTGTTTTTT,CASSTRSETAKLFF
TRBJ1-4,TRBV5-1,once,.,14,TGCGCCAGCAGCTTGGGGCACGGTAATGAAAAACTGTTTTTT,CASSLGHGNEKLFF
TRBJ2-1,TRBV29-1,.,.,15,TGCAGCGTTGCGGGGTCGATGGGTGGCAGTTATGAGCAGTTCTTC,CSVAGSMGGSYEQFF
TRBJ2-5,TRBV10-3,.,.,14,TGTGCCATCAGTGAAGGGGGAGACATGAAGACCCAGTACTTC,CAISEGGDMKTQYF
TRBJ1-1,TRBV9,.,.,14,TGTGCCAGCAGCATCGACGGGGGTGGCACTGAAGCTTTCTTT,CASSIDGGGTEAFF
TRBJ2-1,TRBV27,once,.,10,TGTGCCAGGATTCGGGACGATCAGTTCTTC,CARIRDDQFF
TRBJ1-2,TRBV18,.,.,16,TGTGCCAGCTCACCGGACCGCGGGGGGCTCCCCGGTGGCTACACCTTC,CASSPDRGGLPGGYTF
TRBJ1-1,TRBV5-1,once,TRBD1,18,TGCGCCAGCAGCTTGGCGTCGGGACAGAGTGTCAAGGGCACTGAAGCTTTCTTT,CASSLASGQSVKGTEAFF
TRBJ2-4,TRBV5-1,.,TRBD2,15,TGCGCCAGCAGGCCTCTAGCGGGAGGGGAAAACATTCAGTACTTC,CASRPLAGGENIQYF
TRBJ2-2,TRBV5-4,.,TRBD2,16,TGCGCCAGCAGCTCGACTAGCGGCCTTACCACCGGGGAGCTGTTTTTT,CASSSTSGLTTGELFF
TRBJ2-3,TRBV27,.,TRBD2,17,TGTGCCAGCAGTTTAGACCCGCTAGCGGGGGTCACAGATACGCAGTATTTT,CASSLDPLAGVTDTQYF
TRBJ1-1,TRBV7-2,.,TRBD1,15,TGTGCCAGCAGCTTATCAGGGGGCGCGGTCGCTGAAGCTTTCTTT,CASSLSGGAVAEAFF
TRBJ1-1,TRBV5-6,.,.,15,TGTGCCAGCAGCTTGATAGGCTCTTCTAACACTGAAGCTTTCTTT,CASSLIGSSNTEAFF
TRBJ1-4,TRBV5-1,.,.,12,TGCGCCAGCAGCATAACAGGGAAAGAACTGTTTTTT,CASSITGKELFF
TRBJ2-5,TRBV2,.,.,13,TGTGCCAGCAGTGTCGACAGGGAGGGCACCCAGTACTTC,CASSVDREGTQYF
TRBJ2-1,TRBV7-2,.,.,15,TGTGCCAGCAGCCCACTCCATGGAGGGTCCGATGAGCAGTTCTTC,CASSPLHGGSDEQFF
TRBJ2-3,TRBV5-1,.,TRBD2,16,TGCGCCAGCAGCTCCCTAGCGGGGGGATCCACAGATACGCAGTATTTT,CASSSLAGGSTDTQYF
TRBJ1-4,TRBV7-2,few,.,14,TGTGCCAGCAGCTTAGGGGCCAAAAATGAAAAACTGTTTTTT,CASSLGAKNEKLFF
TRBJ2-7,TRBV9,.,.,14,TGTGCCAGCAGCGTCACGGGCCTTGTGAACGAGCAGTACTTC,CASSVTGLVNEQYF
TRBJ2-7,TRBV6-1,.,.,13,TGTGCCAGCTCACGGGCTAGCTCCTACGAGCAGTACTTC,CASSRASSYEQYF
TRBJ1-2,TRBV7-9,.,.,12,TGTGCCAGCAGCTTTGGGTGGAGCGACTACACCTTC,CASSFGWSDYTF
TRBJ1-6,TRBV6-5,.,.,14,TGTGCCACTCTAGGGCGGCAGGTCGGGTCACCCCTCCACTTT,CATLGRQVGSPLHF
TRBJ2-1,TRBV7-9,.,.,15,TGTGCCAGCAGCCCACCCCCCCTAAAAGCGGGTGAGCAGTTCTTC,CASSPPPLKAGEQFF
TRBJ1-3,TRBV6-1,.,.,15,TGTGCCAGCAGTGAAGCCCCGGCCCAACGCAGCACCATATATTTT,CASSEAPAQRSTIYF
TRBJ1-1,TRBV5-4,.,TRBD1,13,TGTGCCAGCAGTCCAGGGGGGGGTGGTGAAGCTTTCTTT,CASSPGGGGEAFF
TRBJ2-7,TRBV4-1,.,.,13,TGCGCCAGCAGCCAAGATAGGGGGAGGGGGCAGTACTTC,CASSQDRGRGQYF
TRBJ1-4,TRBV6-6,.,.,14,TGTGCCAGCAGAGGCCGGGCCACTAATGAAAAACTGTTTTTT,CASRGRATNEKLFF
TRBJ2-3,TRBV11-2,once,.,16,TGTGCCAGCAGCTTAGATTGGGGGAGTGGGACAGATACGCAGTATTTT,CASSLDWGSGTDTQYF
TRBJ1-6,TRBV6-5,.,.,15,TGTGCCAGCAGTTACTCGCGCGGGACGGGCCTACCCCTCCACTTT,CASSYSRGTGLPLHF
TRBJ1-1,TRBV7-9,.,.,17,TGTGCCAGCAGGCTCCTATCCACCCCGCGGACCGGTACCGAAGCTTTCTTT,CASRLLSTPRTGTEAFF
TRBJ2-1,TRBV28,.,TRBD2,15,TGTGCCAGCCAGAAGGCGGGAGGGACCTACAATGAGCAGTTCTTC,CASQKAGGTYNEQFF
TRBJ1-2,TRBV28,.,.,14,TGTGCCAGCATAGGGGTCAGGGGAGGATATGGCTACACCTTC,CASIGVRGGYGYTF
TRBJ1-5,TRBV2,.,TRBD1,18,TGTGCCAGCAGTGAACTCACACCGCAGGGGGGAAGCAATCAGCCCCAGCATTTT,CASSELTPQGGSNQPQHF
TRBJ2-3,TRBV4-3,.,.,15,TGCGCCAGCAGCCAAGATGTGCAGAGTGTGGATACGCAGTATTTT,CASSQDVQSVDTQYF
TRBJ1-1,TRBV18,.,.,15,TGTGCCAGCTCACCATCCCGACAGATGAACACTGAAGCTTTCTTT,CASSPSRQMNTEAFF
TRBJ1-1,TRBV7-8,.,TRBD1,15,TGTGCCAGCAGCCAAAACAGGGGGCAGAGCACTGAAGCTTTCTTT,CASSQNRGQSTEAFF
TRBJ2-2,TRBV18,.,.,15,TGTGCCAGCTCACCACGGCGTCCCCACACCGGGGAGCTGTTTTTT,CASSPRRPHTGELFF
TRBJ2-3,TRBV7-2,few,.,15,TGTGCCAGCAGCCCTGAGGAGTACTTCACAGATACGCAGTATTTT,CASSPEEYFTDTQYF
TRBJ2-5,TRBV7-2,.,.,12,TGTGCCAGCAGCTTCCCCCAAGAGACCCAGTACTTC,CASSFPQETQYF
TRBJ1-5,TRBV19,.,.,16,TGTGCCAGTAGTAGTGAAGTGACAGGTAGAATCAGCCCCCAGCATTTT,CASSSEVTGRISPQHF
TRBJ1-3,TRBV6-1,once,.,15,TGTGCCAGCAGTGCCCAGGGAGGAGCTGGAAACACCATATATTTT,CASSAQGGAGNTIYF
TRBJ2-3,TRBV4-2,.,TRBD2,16,TGTGCCAGCAGCCAAGTTCGCCTAGCGGGAGAAGATACGCAGTATTTT,CASSQVRLAGEDTQYF
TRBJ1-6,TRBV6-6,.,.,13,TGTGCCAGCACTCTACAAATATCCGGGACTTTCCACTTT,CASTLQISGTFHF
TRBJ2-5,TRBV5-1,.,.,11,TGCGCCAGCAGCTTGAGAGAGACCCAGTACTTC,CASSLRETQYF
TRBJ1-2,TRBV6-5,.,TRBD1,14,TGTGCCAGCAGGTTGTCAGGGGGCAGCTATGGCTACACCTTC,CASRLSGGSYGYTF
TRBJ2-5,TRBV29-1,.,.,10,TGCAGCGTCGCACAAGAGACCCAGTACTTC,CSVAQETQYF
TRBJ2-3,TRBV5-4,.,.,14,TGTGCCAGCAGCTTGTATAGTCTCGAGGATACGCAGTATTTT,CASSLYSLEDTQYF
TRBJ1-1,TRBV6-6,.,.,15,TGTGCCAGCAGTTACTCCTGGCAGGGCAGTACTGAAGCTTTCTTT,CASSYSWQGSTEAFF
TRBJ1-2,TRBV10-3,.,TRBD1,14,TGTGCCATCATGGGTCAGGGGGGATCCTATGGCTACACCTTC,CAIMGQGGSYGYTF
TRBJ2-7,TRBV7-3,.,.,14,TGTGCCAGCAGCTCAGGAGGCGGCTCCTACGAGCAGTACTTC,CASSSGGGSYEQYF